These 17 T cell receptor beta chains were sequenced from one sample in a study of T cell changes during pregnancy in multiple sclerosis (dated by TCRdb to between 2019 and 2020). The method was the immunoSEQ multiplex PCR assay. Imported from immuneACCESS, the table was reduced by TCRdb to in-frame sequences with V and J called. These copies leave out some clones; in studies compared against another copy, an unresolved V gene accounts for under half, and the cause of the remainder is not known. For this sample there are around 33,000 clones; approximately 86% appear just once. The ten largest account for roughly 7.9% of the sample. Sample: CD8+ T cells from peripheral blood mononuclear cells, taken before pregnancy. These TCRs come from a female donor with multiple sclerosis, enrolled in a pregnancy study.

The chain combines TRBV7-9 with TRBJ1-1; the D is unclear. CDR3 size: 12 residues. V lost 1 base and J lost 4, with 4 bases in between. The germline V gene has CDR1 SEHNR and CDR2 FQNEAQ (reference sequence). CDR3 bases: TGTGCCAGCAGCTTAGGGGCCACTGAAGCTTTCTTT. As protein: CASSLGATEAFF.

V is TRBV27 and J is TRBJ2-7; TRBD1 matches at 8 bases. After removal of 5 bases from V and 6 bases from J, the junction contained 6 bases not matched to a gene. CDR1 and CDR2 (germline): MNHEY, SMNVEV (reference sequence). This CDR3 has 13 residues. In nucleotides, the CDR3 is TGTGCCAGCAGTACCGGACAGGGCATCGAGCAGTACTTC. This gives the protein CASSTGQGIEQYF.

CDR3 DNA: TGTGCCAGCAGTTTCGGACTTGACAATGAGCAGTTCTTC. It is translated as CASSFGLDNEQFF. The V call is TRBV27, the J call TRBJ2-1; D may be TRBD2 (5 bases). CDR1 is MNHEY and CDR2 is SMNVEV in the germline V gene (reference sequence). The CDR3 covers 13 residues. Trimming stripped 3 bases from V and 5 bases from J, with 8 bases between.

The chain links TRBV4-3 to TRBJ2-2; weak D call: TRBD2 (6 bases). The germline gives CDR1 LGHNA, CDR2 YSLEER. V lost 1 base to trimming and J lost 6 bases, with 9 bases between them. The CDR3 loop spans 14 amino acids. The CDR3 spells CASSQVAGPGELFF. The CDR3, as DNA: TGCGCCAGCAGCCAAGTTGCGGGGCCCGGGGAGCTGTTTTTT.

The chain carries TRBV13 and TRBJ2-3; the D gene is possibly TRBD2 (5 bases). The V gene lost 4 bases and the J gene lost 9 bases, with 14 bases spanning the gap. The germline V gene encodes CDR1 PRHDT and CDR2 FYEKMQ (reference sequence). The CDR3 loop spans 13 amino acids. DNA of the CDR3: TGTGCCAGCAGCTCACTGACTATGGGGACGCAGTATTTT. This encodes CASSSLTMGTQYF.

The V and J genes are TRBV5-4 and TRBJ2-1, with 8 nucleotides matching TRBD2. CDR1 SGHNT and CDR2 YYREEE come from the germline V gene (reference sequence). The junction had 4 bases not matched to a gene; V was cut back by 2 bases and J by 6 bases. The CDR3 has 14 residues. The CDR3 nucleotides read TGTGCCAGCAGCTTCCTTGCGGGAGGCAATGAGCAGTTCTTC. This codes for CASSFLAGGNEQFF. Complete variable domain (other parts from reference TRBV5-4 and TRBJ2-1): ETGVTQSPTHLIKTRGQQVTLRCSSQSGHNTVSWYQQALGQGPQFIFQYYREEENGRGNFPPRFSGLQFPNYSSELNVNALELDDSALYLCASSFLAGGNEQFFGPGTRLTVL.

CDR3 nucleotide sequence: TGTGCCAGCAGCACCGGGGAGCCTGAAGCTTTCTTT. It is translated as CASSTGEPEAFF. The V gene is TRBV7-2, the J gene TRBJ1-1; the D is unclear. V lost 5 bases to trimming and J lost 6 bases, with 10 bases between them. CDR1 is SGHTA and CDR2 is FQGNSA in the germline V gene. The CDR3 is made up of 12 amino acids.

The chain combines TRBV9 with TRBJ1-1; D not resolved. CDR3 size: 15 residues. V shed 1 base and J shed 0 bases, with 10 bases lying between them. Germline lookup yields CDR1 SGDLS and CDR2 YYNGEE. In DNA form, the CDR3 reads TGTGCCAGCAGCGTACTGAACCGGGTGAACACTGAAGCTTTCTTT. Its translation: CASSVLNRVNTEAFF. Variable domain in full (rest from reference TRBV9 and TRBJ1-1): DSGVTQTPKHLITATGQRVTLRCSPRSGDLSVYWYQQSLDQGLQFLIQYYNGEERAKGNILERFSAQQFPDLHSELNLSSLELGDSALYFCASSVLNRVNTEAFFGQGTRLTVV.

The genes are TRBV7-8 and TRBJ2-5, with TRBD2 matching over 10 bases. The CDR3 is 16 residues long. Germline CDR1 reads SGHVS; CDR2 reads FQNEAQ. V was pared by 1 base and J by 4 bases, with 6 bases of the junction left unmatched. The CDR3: CASSLESGGAAETQYF. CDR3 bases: TGTGCCAGCAGCTTAGAGAGCGGGGGGGCCGCAGAGACCCAGTACTTC.

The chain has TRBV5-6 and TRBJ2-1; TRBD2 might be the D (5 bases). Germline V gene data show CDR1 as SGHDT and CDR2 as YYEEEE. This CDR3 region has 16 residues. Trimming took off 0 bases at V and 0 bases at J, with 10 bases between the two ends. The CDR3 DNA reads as TGTGCCAGCAGCTTGGGAGCGGACCACTCCTACAATGAGCAGTTCTTC. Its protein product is CASSLGADHSYNEQFF.

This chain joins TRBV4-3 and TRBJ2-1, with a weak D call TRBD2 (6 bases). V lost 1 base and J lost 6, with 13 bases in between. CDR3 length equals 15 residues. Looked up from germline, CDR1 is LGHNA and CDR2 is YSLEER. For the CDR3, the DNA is TGCGCCAGCAGCCAAGTAGTAGCGGAGTTCAATGAGCAGTTCTTC. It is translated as CASSQVVAEFNEQFF.

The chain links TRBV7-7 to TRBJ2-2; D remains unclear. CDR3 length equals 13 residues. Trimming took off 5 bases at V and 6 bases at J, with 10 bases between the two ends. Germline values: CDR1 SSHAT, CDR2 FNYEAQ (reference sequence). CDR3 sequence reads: CASSIASPGELFF. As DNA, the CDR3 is TGTGCCAGCAGCATCGCGAGTCCCGGGGAGCTGTTTTTT.

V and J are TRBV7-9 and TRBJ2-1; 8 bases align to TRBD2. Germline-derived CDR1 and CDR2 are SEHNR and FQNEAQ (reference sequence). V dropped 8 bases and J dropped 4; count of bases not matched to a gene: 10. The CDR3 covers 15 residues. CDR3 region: CASGGRLAPYNEQFF. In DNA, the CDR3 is TGTGCCAGCGGTGGAAGACTAGCGCCTTACAATGAGCAGTTCTTC.

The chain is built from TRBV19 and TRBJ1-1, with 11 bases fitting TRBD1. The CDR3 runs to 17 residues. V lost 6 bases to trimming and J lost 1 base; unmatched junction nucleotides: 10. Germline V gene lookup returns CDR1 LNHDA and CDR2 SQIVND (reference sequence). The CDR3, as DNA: TGTGCCAGTAGCTATCCTGGACAGGGGGCCGGGAACACTGAAGCTTTCTTT. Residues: CASSYPGQGAGNTEAFF.

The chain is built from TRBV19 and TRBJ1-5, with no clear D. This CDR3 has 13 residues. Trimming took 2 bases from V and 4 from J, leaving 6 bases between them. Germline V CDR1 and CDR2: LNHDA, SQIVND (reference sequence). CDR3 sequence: CASSISLNQPQHF. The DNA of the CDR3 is TGTGCCAGTAGTATATCCCTTAATCAGCCCCAGCATTTT.

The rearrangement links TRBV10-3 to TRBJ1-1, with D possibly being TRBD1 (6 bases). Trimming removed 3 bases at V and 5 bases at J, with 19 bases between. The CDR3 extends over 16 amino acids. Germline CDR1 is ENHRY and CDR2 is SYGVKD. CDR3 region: CAISDLGGMGRTEAFF. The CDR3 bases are TGTGCCATCAGTGATTTAGGGGGTATGGGTCGGACTGAAGCTTTCTTT.

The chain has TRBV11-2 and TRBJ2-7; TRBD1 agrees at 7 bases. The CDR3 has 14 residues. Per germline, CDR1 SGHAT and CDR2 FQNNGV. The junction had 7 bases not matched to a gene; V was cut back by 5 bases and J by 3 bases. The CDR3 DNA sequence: TGTGCCAGCAGCCCGCAGGGGGTAGGCTACGAGCAGTACTTC. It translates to CASSPQGVGYEQYF.